Given below is one T cell receptor (beta chain) in context. The sample belongs to a study of blood T cell repertoires in COVID-19. Study as a whole: COVID-19 samples from acute and convalescent phases originated in the United States, Italy and Spain. PBMCs, B-cell-depleted T cells, or T cells provided the cDNA or gDNA that made up the material.

V was trimmed by 7 bases and J by 3 bases, leaving 16 bases between them. The CDR3 extends over 14 amino acids. Germline V CDR1 and CDR2: SQVTM, ANQGSEA. Per the original data handling: It was from reference gene primer amplification that nucleated cell counts were estimated. Method: immunoSEQ multiplex PCR; TCRdb's copy keeps in-frame clones and lacks some. V and J calls plus clone size are reproduced from that table; the DNA served to infer D and trimming. The table shows some 66,000 clones, with around 82% occurring only once. The gene calls are TRBV29-1 and TRBJ1-3, with D tentatively TRBD1 (6 bases). The sample consisted of peripheral blood. The TCR sequence derives from a man in his 60s with acute or convalescent COVID-19. The DNA of the CDR3 is TGCAGCGCCGAGGGGGGGACCGATGGAAACACCATATATTTT. Its translation: CSAEGGTDGNTIYF. Full variable domain (remainder filled in from reference TRBV29-1 and TRBJ1-3): SAVISQKPSRDICQRGTSLTIQCQVDSQVTMMFWYRQQPGQSLTLIATANQGSEATYESGFVIDKFPISRPNLTFSTLTVSNMSPEDSSIYLCSAEGGTDGNTIYFGEGSWLTVV.